These 15 T cell receptor beta chains were all obtained from the same sample, sequenced in a study of OX40 agonist ivuxolimab in advanced cancers. The method was immunoSEQ multiplex PCR; TCRdb's version includes in-frame clones alone and lacks a portion of them. There are about 21,000 clones in the sample; around four fifths occur only once, and 14% lies in the top ten. The sequencing here drew on CD4+ or CD8+ T cells sorted from blood, taken in a trial of the OX40 agonist ivuxolimab. The receptors here all came from an adult with an advanced solid tumor such as melanoma, head and neck, liver or kidney cancer.

The chain recombines TRBV28 with TRBJ1-1, with D uncertain. V lost 3 bases and J lost 0, with 17 bases in between. Germline V CDR1 and CDR2: MDHEN, SYDVKM. CDR3 size: 17 residues. The chain's CDR3 is CASSFLRRSELNTEAFF. The CDR3 bases are TGTGCCAGCAGTTTCCTCAGGAGGTCGGAATTGAACACTGAAGCTTTCTTT.

The genes are TRBV19 and TRBJ2-3; D is ambiguous. The V and J ends lost 4 bases and 6 bases respectively, with 11 bases between them. CDR1 and CDR2 (germline): LNHDA, SQIVND (reference sequence). There are 13 residues in the CDR3. CDR3 loop: CASSRADPDTQYF. In DNA form, the CDR3 reads TGTGCCAGTAGTAGGGCAGACCCGGATACGCAGTATTTT.

The chain uses TRBV7-8 and TRBJ2-2; either TRBD1 or TRBD2 may supply D (7 bases each). Between the trimmed V and J ends, which lost 2 bases and 9 bases, there was a span of 16 bases. Germline loops: CDR1 SGHVS, CDR2 FQNEAQ. CDR3 length equals 15 residues. DNA for the CDR3: TGTGCCAGCAGCTTACGGCAGGGGGGGAGGAGGGAGCTGTTTTTT. Protein sequence: CASSLRQGGRRELFF.

The chain carries TRBV6-1 and TRBJ1-2; 7 bases agree with TRBD1. The CDR3 covers 17 residues. The germline V gene has CDR1 MNHNS and CDR2 SASEGT. The ends lost 2 bases at V and 3 bases at J; junction bases unmatched: 12. The CDR3 sequence: CASSELVGTEHYYGYTF. The CDR3 bases are TGTGCCAGCAGTGAACTCGTCGGGACAGAGCATTACTATGGCTACACCTTC.

The V gene is TRBV7-8, the J gene TRBJ2-7; D call uncertain. The CDR3 has 13 amino acids. The V gene lost 5 bases and the J gene lost 3 bases, with 11 bases spanning the gap. Germline V gene lookup returns CDR1 SGHVS and CDR2 FQNEAQ. CDR3 residues: CASSPEMYYEQYF. The CDR3 nucleotides read TGTGCCAGCAGCCCGGAAATGTACTACGAGCAGTACTTC.

The rearrangement uses TRBV4-3 and TRBJ2-2; D gene uncertain. This CDR3 has 15 residues. In germline, CDR1 is LGHNA, CDR2 YSLEER. V lost 3 bases to trimming and J lost 5 bases, with 13 bases between them. CDR3 protein: CASSHPGPSTGELFF. In nucleotides, the CDR3 is TGCGCCAGCAGCCATCCGGGCCCGAGTACCGGGGAGCTGTTTTTT.

The chain has TRBV7-3 and TRBJ1-2; D is uncertain. Trimming took 0 bases from V and 4 from J, leaving 9 bases between them. CDR3 length: 14 amino acids. The germline CDR1 and CDR2 sequences are SGHTA and FQGTGA. Here the CDR3 reads CASSLTAGGYGYTF. The CDR3 nucleotides are TGTGCCAGCAGCTTAACCGCAGGAGGCTATGGCTACACCTTC.

The gene calls are TRBV7-6 and TRBJ2-7; D ambiguous. The CDR3 runs 13 residues. V was shortened by 5 bases and J by 3 bases, with 11 bases between the two germline ends. In germline, CDR1 is SGHVS, CDR2 FNYEAQ. CDR3 protein: CASSTLSYYEQYF. The CDR3 nucleotides are TGTGCCAGCAGCACCCTATCATACTACGAGCAGTACTTC.

V and J are TRBV11-2 and TRBJ2-7; TRBD1 matches 7 bases. The CDR3 loop spans 16 amino acids. V lost 7 bases to trimming and J lost 2 bases; unmatched junction nucleotides: 14. Germline lookup yields CDR1 SGHAT and CDR2 FQNNGV. The CDR3 protein is CASTHPRDSFPYEQYF. The CDR3 nucleotides read TGTGCCAGCACCCATCCCCGGGACAGTTTTCCCTACGAGCAGTACTTC.

This sequence joins TRBV7-2 and TRBJ1-3, with no clear D. Trimming took off 2 bases at V and 4 bases at J, with 12 bases between the two ends. Germline CDR1 is SGHTA and CDR2 is FQGNSA. The CDR3 has 15 amino acids. In DNA form, the CDR3 reads TGTGCCAGCAGCTTACCCTTGGGTCCCGGAAACACCATATATTTT. It codes for CASSLPLGPGNTIYF.

Turning to this clone: Other DNA sequences in this sample translate to the same CDR3. The chain joins TRBV6-5 to TRBJ1-1, with TRBD1 as a possible D gene (5 bases). The germline CDR1 and CDR2 sequences are MNHEY and SVGAGI. The length of the CDR3 is 11 residues. Trimming took 6 bases from V and 5 from J, leaving 7 bases between them. CDR3 in amino acids: CASRRGTEAFF. CDR3 bases: TGTGCCAGCAGAAGGGGAACTGAAGCTTTCTTT.

This chain links TRBV9 with TRBJ1-1; a weak D match, TRBD1 (5 bases). CDR3 length: 14 amino acids. CDR1 SGDLS and CDR2 YYNGEE come from the germline V gene. V was shortened by 4 bases and J by 6 bases, with 16 bases between the two germline ends. CDR3 sequence (DNA): TGTGCCAGCAGCATAGAAGGGCGGGACCCTGAAGCTTTCTTT. The encoded protein is CASSIEGRDPEAFF.

The chain has TRBV6-6 and TRBJ2-3; D is unclear. The V gene lost 5 bases and the J gene lost 0 bases, with 9 bases spanning the gap. CDR1 MNHNY and CDR2 SVGAGI come from the germline V gene (reference sequence). This CDR3 spans 14 amino acids. CDR3 amino acids: CASSRLASTDTQYF. CDR3 DNA sequence: TGTGCCAGCAGTCGACTCGCCAGCACAGATACGCAGTATTTT.

The V call is TRBV7-9, the J call TRBJ2-2, with D possibly being TRBD1 (6 bases). Germline loops: CDR1 SEHNR, CDR2 FQNEAQ (reference sequence). Trimming cost V 2 bases and J 2 bases, with 12 bases left between them. CDR3 length equals 16 residues. The CDR3 DNA reads as TGTGCCAGCAGCTTAACGGGACAAATAAACACCGGGGAGCTGTTTTTT. Protein: CASSLTGQINTGELFF.

The V gene is TRBV5-1, the J gene TRBJ1-6; a possible D gene is TRBD1 (5 bases). The V and J ends lost 2 bases and 10 bases respectively, with 16 bases between them. Germline V gene lookup returns CDR1 SGHRS and CDR2 YFSETQ. The CDR3 has 15 amino acids. As DNA, the CDR3 is TGCGCCAGCAGCTTTTCGTCAGGTTGGGACTCACCCCTCCACTTT. Translated, it gives CASSFSSGWDSPLHF.